This T cell receptor (beta chain) comes out of a study of shared clonotypes between healthy human individuals. Data came from immunoSEQ multiplex PCR; TCRdb stores just in-frame clones and leaves some out. Found here are about 520,000 clones, roughly 80% of them singletons; the top ten hold about 13%. Whole-study findings and limits: There were few donors, and this limited the genetic and exposure-history diversity represented. Donor clonotype sharing was expected to depend on sequencing depth.

To note about this clone: Its antigen is as yet unknown.

Specimen: PBMCs. The sequence derives from a woman aged 40 to 49 in good health. Some clones in this sample may be carry-over from other donors' samples.

The DNA of the CDR3 is TGCGCCAGCAACCGGACCCTTGACTCTGGAAACACCATATATTTT. Protein product: CASNRTLDSGNTIYF. This chain links TRBV10-1 with TRBJ1-3; D call uncertain. This CDR3 contains 15 residues. With 7 bases removed from V and 0 bases from J, the gap between germline ends came to 13 bases. The germline gives CDR1 WNHNN, CDR2 SYGVQD (reference sequence).